These 17 T cell receptor beta chains were sequenced from one sample in a study of blood T cells in healthy people across ages. The second PCR ran about 6 to 12 cycles with a sample-barcoded 5' primer and J-beta primers. Via MiXCR, TCRdb re-called the 5' RACE reads, giving one row per CDR3 protein. In the table there are about 1.6 million distinct CDR3 sequences, around 36% of which are singletons. The sample taken for sequencing was blood. The receptor source for this set is a woman between 25 and 40 years old in good health.

This clonotype was picked up a small number of times. The genes are TRBV2 and TRBJ2-7; 14 bases match TRBD2. The J call is in doubt because the DNA end fits TRBJ2-5 better. Germline V gene sequence: CDR1 SNHLY, CDR2 FYNNEI. The CDR3 covers 18 residues. CDR3 protein: CASTRGTSGRKDGETQYF. Written as DNA, the CDR3 is TGTGCCAGCACCCGCGGGACTAGCGGGAGAAAGGATGGGGAGACCCAGTACTTC.

This clonotype was picked up a small number of times. The V call is TRBV28, the J call TRBJ2-1; tentatively, D is TRBD1 (6 bases). The germline V gene has CDR1 MDHEN and CDR2 SYDVKM. The V end was cut by 3 bases, the J end by 8 bases, with 11 bases between. CDR3 length: 13 amino acids. CDR3 coding DNA: TGTGCCAGCAGTTTGAGGGACACTCATGAGCAGTTCTTC. Translating it yields CASSLRDTHEQFF.

This rearrangement joins TRBV29-1 to TRBJ2-1; 9 positions match TRBD2. This CDR3 comprises 12 residues. Germline V gene data show CDR1 as SQVTM and CDR2 as ANQGSEA. Trimming took 7 bases from V and 10 from J; bases not matched to a gene: 8. The CDR3: CSGLAGDREQFF. DNA of the CDR3: TGCAGCGGTTTAGCGGGAGATAGAGAGCAGTTCTTC.

This clonotype was counted a single time. This chain links TRBV13 with TRBJ2-5; 9 bases align to TRBD2. The CDR3 has 16 amino acids. V shed 5 bases and J 1 base; nucleotides not matched to a gene: 8. Germline CDR1 is PRHDT and CDR2 is FYEKMQ (reference sequence). DNA for the CDR3: TGTGCCAGCAGCCCCGCGGGGGGGCCATTCCAAGAGACCCAGTACTTC. Its protein product is CASSPAGGPFQETQYF.

In its sample, this clonotype was seen many times. The chain has TRBV4-1 and TRBJ2-3, with D possibly matching TRBD1 (5 bases). In germline, CDR1 is MGHRA, CDR2 YSYEKL. V was clipped by 1 base and J by 2 bases, with 10 bases between them. The CDR3 runs 15 residues. CDR3 residues: CASSQVMTATDTQYF. DNA of the CDR3: TGCGCCAGCAGCCAAGTCATGACAGCCACAGATACGCAGTATTTT.

This clonotype came up a few times. This chain joins TRBV9 and TRBJ2-3; 8 bases line up with TRBD1. The length of the CDR3 is 15 residues. Trimming took 4 bases from V and 4 from J; bases not matched to a gene: 8. Germline loops: CDR1 SGDLS, CDR2 YYNGEE. The CDR3 is CASSIQGAQADTQYF. CDR3 nucleotides: TGTGCCAGCAGCATCCAGGGGGCGCAGGCAGATACGCAGTATTTT.

The chain is built from TRBV28 and TRBJ2-6; 10 bases agree with TRBD1. The germline V gene has CDR1 MDHEN and CDR2 SYDVKM. V was clipped by 6 bases and J by 1 base; unmatched bases: 6. There are 17 residues in the CDR3. CDR3 region: CASRRDRGQSGANVLTF. Written as DNA, the CDR3 is TGTGCCAGCAGGAGAGACAGGGGGCAATCTGGGGCCAACGTCCTGACTTTC.

This clonotype occurred a few times. This chain joins TRBV9 and TRBJ2-7; TRBD2 aligns across 13 bases. V shed 3 bases and J 2 bases; nucleotides not matched to a gene: 2. The V gene's germline CDR1 is SGDLS and CDR2 YYNGEE. The CDR3 spans 15 residues. The DNA for the CDR3 is TGTGCCAGCAGCGAGGGGACTAGCGGGGCCTACGAGCAGTACTTC. It codes for CASSEGTSGAYEQYF.

The rearrangement uses TRBV5-5 and TRBJ1-1, with TRBD1 matching over 8 bases. CDR1 and CDR2 (germline): SGHKS, YYEKEE (reference sequence). Trimming took 4 bases from V and 6 from J; bases not matched to a gene: 5. The CDR3 sequence is 13 residues long. The CDR3 here is CASSHGTGPEAFF. In DNA form, the CDR3 reads TGTGCCAGCAGCCACGGGACAGGCCCTGAAGCTTTCTTT.

The chain combines TRBV10-2 with TRBJ2-7; 11 bases align to TRBD2. Germline V gene data show CDR1 as WSHSY and CDR2 as SAAADI. V lost 11 bases and J lost 8; bases outside the gene matches: 11. This CDR3 contains 13 residues. CDR3 DNA: TGCGCCTCCAGACTAGCGGGACCCAATAAGCAGTACTTC. Protein product: CASRLAGPNKQYF.

This chain links TRBV9 with TRBJ1-2; TRBD1 might be the D (5 bases). Germline values: CDR1 SGDLS, CDR2 YYNGEE. This CDR3 is 11 amino acids long. Trimming cost V 4 bases and J 8 bases, with 9 bases left between them. The CDR3 sequence: CASSTWTGYTF. The CDR3 DNA reads as TGTGCCAGCAGCACATGGACAGGCTACACCTTC.

The chain combines TRBV20-1 with TRBJ2-2; a possible D gene is TRBD2 (5 bases). V gave up 0 bases and J gave up 1 base, with 6 bases separating them. Germline V gene data show CDR1 as DFQATT and CDR2 as SNEGSKA (reference sequence). The CDR3 has 14 amino acids. Here the CDR3 DNA reads TGCAGTGCTAGAGAGAGGGTGAACACCGGGGAGCTGTTTTTT. Translated: CSARERVNTGELFF.

The chain employs TRBV4-2 and TRBJ2-7; TRBD2 matches 10 bases. Germline trimming cut 0 bases from V and 3 bases from J; bases unmatched to any gene: 2. From germline, CDR1 is LGHNA and CDR2 YNFKEQ. The length of the CDR3 is 15 residues. As DNA, the CDR3 is TGTGCCAGCAGCCAAGAACTAGCGGGGTACTACGAGCAGTACTTC. Translating gives CASSQELAGYYEQYF.

This chain uses TRBV20-1 with TRBJ1-5; 8 bases are shared with TRBD1. Germline-derived CDR1 and CDR2 are DFQATT and SNEGSKA (reference sequence). The length of the CDR3 is 17 residues. Trimming removed 5 bases from V and 3 bases from J; junction bases left unmatched: 15. The CDR3 loop is CSALSGTGRGVNQPQHF. The DNA for the CDR3 is TGCAGTGCTCTTTCCGGGACAGGAAGGGGAGTCAATCAGCCCCAGCATTTT.

This clonotype occurred a few times. CDR3 sequence: CASSACEAVIQYF. DNA of the CDR3: TGTGCCAGCAGCGCCTGTGAGGCGGTTATTCAGTACTTC. This chain uses TRBV5-5 with TRBJ2-4; D uncertain. The germline CDR1 and CDR2 sequences are SGHKS and YYEKEE (reference sequence). The V and J ends lost 4 bases and 10 bases respectively, with 15 bases between them. The CDR3 contains 13 residues.

This clonotype was picked up a small number of times. Compared with germline, one end of the junction differs, possibly owing to a read error. This chain links TRBV5-1 with TRBJ1-5; perhaps TRBD1 as D (5 bases). This CDR3 spans 15 amino acids. Germline V gene data show CDR1 as SGHRS and CDR2 as YFSETQ. The CDR3 nucleotides read TGTGCCAGCAGTTTGGGAGGGGTTGGCAATCAGCCCCAGCATTTT. The encoded protein is CASSLGGVGNQPQHF. Filled out from reference TRBV5-1 and TRBJ1-5, the complete variable domain reads KAGVTQTPRYLIKTRGQQVTLSCSPISGHRSVSWYQQTPGQGLQFLFEYFSETQRNKGNFPGRFSGRQFSNSRSEMNVSTLELGDSALYLCASSLGGVGNQPQHFGDGTRLSIL.

The chain carries TRBV7-9 and TRBJ1-1, with D unclear. Germline CDR1 reads SEHNR; CDR2 reads FQNEAQ (reference sequence). The CDR3 length is 14 residues. V lost 4 bases and J lost 1, with 10 bases in between. CDR3 protein: CASSSRAPNTEAFF. CDR3 in DNA: TGTGCCAGCAGCTCCCGGGCCCCGAACACTGAAGCTTTCTTT.